This TCR beta chain was sequenced in a study of blood T cell repertoires in COVID-19 (dated by TCRdb to 2018 to 2021). Regarding the research as a whole: Samples from collaborators originated in the United States, Italy and Spain and spanned both the acute and convalescent phases of COVID-19. The prospective study material was composed of cDNA or gDNA derived from T cells, B-cell-depleted T cells, or PBMCs. Subjects who had been exposed to COVID-19, were actively infected with it, or had recovered from it provided the deeply sampled blood TCRbeta repertoires that made up the dataset. A freely available public database, intended as a resource for researchers studying the immune response to SARS-CoV-2, is where the repertoires were released. Samples were obtained from the ongoing ImmuneRACE study (first 160 participants) and from 1,000 to 1,500 subjects provided by 6 global collaborators. Sample metadata almost always included a de-identified subject ID, COVID-19 status, age in years and sex. Where available, HLA class I and class II types were obtained from metadata supplied by the sample provider rather than from assay-based typing. Summary of the overall study and its limitations: The quantity of clinical and demographic metadata differed by source and by participant and was supplied without curation.

Collaborating institutions collected whole blood in K2EDTA tubes following their own protocols. For TCRbeta analysis, collaborators shipped samples in one of three forms: frozen whole blood, isolated PBMCs, or DNA extracted from either of those sample types. In the case of this clone: Its antigen is currently not known. No per-base quality is available; no much larger clone lies one base away.

Reading the germline V gene (reference sequence) gives CDR1 LNHDA and CDR2 SQIVND. Including cysteine and phenylalanine, the CDR3 has 16 amino acids. The retained sequence is limited to the CDR3, 48 bases, with the frame set at the first base. Compared with germline, V lacks 3 bases and J lacks 0 bases; bases without a gene match: 6. TCRbeta CDR3 regions were amplified from genomic DNA using the immunoSEQ Assay, a bias-controlled multiplex PCR. Processing in the source paper ran as follows. The number of nucleated cells in each sample was estimated from the amplification of reference gene primers within the assay. To quantify the absolute abundance of each unique TCRbeta CDR3 rearrangement, sequence reads were collapsed and filtered. For each sample, productive Simpson clonality was calculated as the square root of Simpson's diversity index over productive rearrangements. TCRdb took this table from immuneACCESS and kept in-frame rearrangements with V and J called. Such tables lack part of the clones; where checked against another copy, unresolved V genes explain under half of the gap, and the rest is unexplained. Clone size and the V and J calls come from that table; the DNA yielded D and trimming. The sample data list 90,000 to 150,000 clones, and around 80% of these were observed just once. In total, the top ten clones hold approximately 4% of the sample.

The rearrangement joined TRBV19 to TRBJ1-1; TRBD1 agrees with 8 junctional bases. The sequencing sample was made of peripheral blood. The sequence was obtained from an elderly woman with acute or convalescent COVID-19. The sequence in DNA is TGTGCCAGTAGTATGGGGACAGGAGCACTGAACACTGAAGCTTTCTTT. This gives the protein CASSMGTGALNTEAFF.